This T cell receptor (beta chain) is drawn from a study of T cell repertoires in cytomegalovirus infection. About the study: Indications of both CMV infection and matching HLA type were provided by public TCR beta signatures. Study results and limitations: Based on cumulative public TCR beta family frequency, carriers of CMV plus the relevant HLA were identified.

Germline V lookup: CDR1 MNHEY, CDR2 SVGEGT. V trimming: 6 bases; J trimming: 6 bases; junction bases outside the gene matches: 4. This CDR3 is built from 13 residues. A note on this clonotype: The antigen is unknown.

TCRdb ran MiXCR on the reads and lists one entry per CDR3 protein. Among about half a million distinct CDR3 sequences listed, around 35% were seen once. This material consisted of cultured PBMCs, taken from culture after CMV antigen stimulation. The sequence derives from a human donor in good health (CMV status not recorded). Some clones in this sample may be carry-over from other donors' samples. This sequence joins TRBV6-2 or TRBV6-3 and TRBJ1-2, with 10 positions matching TRBD1. The DNA for the CDR3 is TGTGCCAGCAGCCTTGGGACAGGGGATGGCTACACCTTC. Its translation is CASSLGTGDGYTF.